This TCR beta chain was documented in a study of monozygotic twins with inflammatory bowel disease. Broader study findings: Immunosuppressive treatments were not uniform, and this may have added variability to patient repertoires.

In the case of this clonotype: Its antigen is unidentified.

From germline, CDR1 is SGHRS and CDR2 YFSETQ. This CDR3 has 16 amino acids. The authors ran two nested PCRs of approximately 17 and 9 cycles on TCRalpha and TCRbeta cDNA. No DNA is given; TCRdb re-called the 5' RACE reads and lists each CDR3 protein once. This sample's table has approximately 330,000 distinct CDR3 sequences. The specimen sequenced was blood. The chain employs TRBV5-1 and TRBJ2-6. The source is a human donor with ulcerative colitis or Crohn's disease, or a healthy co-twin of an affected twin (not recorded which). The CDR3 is CASSMGHESGANVLTF.